This TCR beta chain was obtained from a study of blood T cell repertoires in COVID-19. Study overall: The samples span acute and convalescent COVID-19 from the United States, Italy and Spain. Nucleic acid was either cDNA or gDNA, and it came from T cells, B-cell-depleted T cells, or PBMCs.

V trimming: 5 bases; J trimming: 4 bases; junction bases outside the gene matches: 5. This CDR3 contains 14 residues. Germline CDR1 reads KGHSH; CDR2 reads LQKENI. Study processing details: Amplified reference gene primers provided the basis for estimating nucleated cell counts. Profiled with immunoSEQ multiplex PCR; TCRdb holds only in-frame clones, not every one. Clone size and the V and J calls come from that table; the DNA yielded D and trimming. The sample lists 360,000 or so clones, more than 70% occurring once. The sample comprised peripheral blood. The source of this sequence is a woman aged 55-69 years with COVID-19, enrolled during active disease. The rearrangement joins TRBV18 to TRBJ2-1; 7 nucleotides line up with TRBD2. This CDR3 is CASSGGVLYNEQFF. CDR3 nucleotide sequence: TGTGCCAGCTCAGGGGGGGTCCTTTACAATGAGCAGTTCTTC.